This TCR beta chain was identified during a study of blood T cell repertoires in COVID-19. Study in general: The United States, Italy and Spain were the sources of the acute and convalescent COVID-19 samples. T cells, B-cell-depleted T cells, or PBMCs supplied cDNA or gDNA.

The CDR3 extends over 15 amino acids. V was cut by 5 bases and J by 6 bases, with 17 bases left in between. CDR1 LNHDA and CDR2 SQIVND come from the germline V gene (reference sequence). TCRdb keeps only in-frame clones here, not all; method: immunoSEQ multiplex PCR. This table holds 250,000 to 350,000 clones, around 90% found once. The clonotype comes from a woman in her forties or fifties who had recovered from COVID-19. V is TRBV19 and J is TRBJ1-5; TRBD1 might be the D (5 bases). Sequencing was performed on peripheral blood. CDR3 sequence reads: CASSPSWGNGQPQHF. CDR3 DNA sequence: TGTGCCAGTAGTCCCTCGTGGGGCAACGGTCAGCCCCAGCATTTT.